The clone carrying this T cell receptor (beta chain) was seen only a few times. Method: immunoSEQ multiplex PCR; TCRdb's copy keeps in-frame clones and lacks some. The sample holds some 19,000 clones, around 38% seen once. This sample was taken from a study of graft-versus-host responses after intestinal transplantation. Study as a whole: Recipients were given multivisceral, liver-intestinal, or isolated intestinal transplants. Overall study results and limits: Peak circulating GvH clone levels tracked with early post-transplant HvG declines.

Investigators plated some 200,000 CFSE-labeled responder cells together with some 200,000 irradiated stimulator cells labeled with violet dye. Post-reaction sorting isolated proliferating CFSE-low CD3+CD4+ and CD3+CD8+ responders. Germline lookup yields CDR1 SGHTA and CDR2 FQGNSA. This CDR3 spans 16 amino acids. Trimming took 5 bases from V and 4 from J; bases not matched to a gene: 7. The sequenced sample was alloreactive CD8+ T cells from a mixed lymphocyte reaction culture, obtained before intestinal transplant. Subset specified: CFSE-low proliferating T cells sorted from approximately six-day pre-transplant mixed lymphocyte reaction (GvH or HvG direction). The sequence derives from a human patient who received an intestinal transplant. This chain links TRBV7-2 with TRBJ2-1; TRBD2 matches 11 bases. Written as DNA, the CDR3 is TGTGCCAGCAGCCTCGGGACTAGCGGTTCTTACAATGAGCAGTTCTTC. Its protein is CASSLGTSGSYNEQFF.